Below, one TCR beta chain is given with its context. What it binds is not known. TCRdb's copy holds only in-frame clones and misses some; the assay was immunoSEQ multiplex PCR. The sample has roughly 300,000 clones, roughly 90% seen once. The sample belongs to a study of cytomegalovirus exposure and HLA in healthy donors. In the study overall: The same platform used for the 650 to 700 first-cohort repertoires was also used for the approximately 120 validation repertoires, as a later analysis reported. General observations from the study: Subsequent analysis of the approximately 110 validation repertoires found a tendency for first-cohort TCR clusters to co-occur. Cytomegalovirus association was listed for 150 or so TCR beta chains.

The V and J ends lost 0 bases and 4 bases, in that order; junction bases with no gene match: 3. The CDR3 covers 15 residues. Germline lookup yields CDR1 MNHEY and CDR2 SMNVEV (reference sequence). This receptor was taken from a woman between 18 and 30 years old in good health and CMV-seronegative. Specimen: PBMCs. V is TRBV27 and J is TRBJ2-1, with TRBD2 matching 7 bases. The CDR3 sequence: CASSLSAGSYNEQFF. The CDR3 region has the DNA TGTGCCAGCAGTTTATCAGCGGGATCATACAATGAGCAGTTCTTC.